Detailed here is one T cell receptor beta chain. Antigen unknown. The record originates from a study of metastatic and nonmetastatic thyroid tumors. The wider study: It was across blood and tumor or nodule tissue from malignant and benign thyroid patients that repertoires were compared.

J was trimmed by 3 bases and V by 3 bases; bases with no gene match: 11. The CDR3 extends over 16 amino acids. The germline gives CDR1 KGHSH, CDR2 LQKENI. None of the patients had undergone any treatment ahead of thyroid surgery. Per the study methods: What underpinned the distant-metastasis classifier for papillary thyroid cancer was the set of CDR3 differences across clinicopathological groups. Using MiXCR, TCRdb reanalyzed the PCR reads. The authors' filters were not applied to this entry. Of around 20,000 clones in the sample, around a third were seen once. Study-wide points: Compared with benign nodules, malignant thyroid tumors were reported to have significantly higher TCR beta diversity in both blood and tumor.

Sequenced sample: adjacent normal tissue. The rearrangement links TRBV18 to TRBJ2-7; 7 nucleotides match TRBD1. The sequence was collected from a female donor with papillary thyroid cancer or a benign thyroid nodule (not recorded which). Some clones in this sample may be carry-over from other donors' samples. In DNA, the CDR3 is TGTGCCAGCTCACCGAGATCCGGGACAGACATCTACGAGCAGTACTTC. It specifies CASSPRSGTDIYEQYF.